The 32 T cell receptor beta chains presented below share a single source sample, sequenced in a study of blood T cell repertoires in COVID-19. Libraries were prepared by immunoSEQ multiplex PCR; TCRdb keeps only in-frame clonotypes and omits some of them. Here the sample spans 140,000 to 150,000 clones, nearly 85% being singletons. The sample comprised peripheral blood. All receptors come from a human donor in a cohort sampled during active COVID-19.

The chain recombines TRBV24-1 with TRBJ2-1, with a tentative D call TRBD1 (6 bases). V was shortened by 3 bases and J by 1 base, with 15 bases between the two germline ends. CDR1 is KGHDR, CDR2 SFDVKD, per germline. The CDR3 has 17 amino acids. As DNA, the CDR3 is TGTGCCACCAGTGATAAGGGACAAAGGGGTTCCTACAATGAGCAGTTCTTC. Translation gives CATSDKGQRGSYNEQFF.

The chain carries TRBV28 and TRBJ2-3, with TRBD1 identical over 8 bases. The V gene's germline CDR1 is MDHEN and CDR2 SYDVKM. This CDR3 region has 15 residues. After removal of 2 bases from V and 7 bases from J, the junction contained 8 bases not matched to a gene. The CDR3 DNA reads as TGTGCCAGCAGTTTAGGGGGCGGGACAGGTCATACGCAGTATTTT. Its translation is CASSLGGGTGHTQYF.

The chain couples TRBV7-2 to TRBJ1-6; TRBD1 is a possible D gene (6 bases). Germline V lookup: CDR1 SGHTA, CDR2 FQGNSA. V was cut by 4 bases and J by 9 bases, with 13 bases left in between. The CDR3 consists of 14 residues. Here the CDR3 DNA reads TGTGCCAGCAGCTCACAGGGTACATCTTCACCCCTCCACTTT. Protein: CASSSQGTSSPLHF.

In its sample, this clone was seen once. The chain couples TRBV6-6 to TRBJ1-1; the match to TRBD1 covers 9 bases. V lost 4 bases to trimming and J lost 4 bases; unmatched junction nucleotides: 1. CDR1 MNHNY and CDR2 SVGAGI come from the germline V gene (reference sequence). The CDR3 extends over 13 amino acids. CDR3 sequence (DNA): TGTGCCAGCAGTTGGGGACAGGGCACTGAAGCTTTCTTT. It specifies CASSWGQGTEAFF.

This chain joins TRBV23-1 and TRBJ2-7; D possibly corresponds to TRBD1 (6 bases). TRBV23-1 is identified as an open reading frame with a role that is uncertain. V was clipped by 0 bases and J by 6 bases, with 15 bases between them. The CDR3 runs to 15 residues. CDR3 coding DNA: TGCGCCAGCAGTCAATCAGAGGACAAAGGGGGCGAGCAGTACTTC. Translated, it gives CASSQSEDKGGEQYF.

The rearrangement links TRBV6-1 to TRBJ2-5; D gene ambiguous. V lost 0 bases and J lost 5, with 13 bases in between. There are 15 residues in the CDR3. CDR1 is MNHNS, CDR2 SASEGT, per germline. The CDR3 loop reads CASSEAWRLGETQYF. CDR3 nucleotide sequence: TGTGCCAGCAGTGAAGCGTGGCGGCTCGGGGAGACCCAGTACTTC.

This clone was seen a few times. The chain carries TRBV12-5 and TRBJ2-7; TRBD1 is a possible D gene (5 bases). The CDR3 runs 11 residues. Germline CDR1 LGHNT, CDR2 FRNRAP. Between the trimmed V and J ends, which lost 9 bases and 3 bases, there was a span of 9 bases. Here the CDR3 DNA reads TGTGCTAGCAGCAGGGACTACGAGCAGTACTTC. Translated: CASSRDYEQYF.

The chain employs TRBV2 and TRBJ2-5, with 7 bases fitting TRBD2. CDR3 length equals 13 residues. Germline-derived CDR1 and CDR2 are SNHLY and FYNNEI. The ends lost 4 bases at V and 7 bases at J; junction bases unmatched: 6. The CDR3: CASSASGGGTQYF. In DNA, the CDR3 is TGTGCCAGCAGTGCATCTGGCGGGGGGACCCAGTACTTC.

This clone was counted between two and nine times. The CDR3 sequence is CASSDRGWSSPLHF. DNA for the CDR3: TGTGCCAGCTCAGACCGTGGTTGGAGCTCACCCCTCCACTTT. V and J are TRBV18 and TRBJ1-6; D uncertain. Trimming removed 5 bases at V and 10 bases at J, with 15 bases between. CDR1 KGHSH and CDR2 LQKENI come from the germline V gene. The CDR3 covers 14 residues.

V and J are TRBV14 and TRBJ2-3; the match to TRBD2 covers 10 bases. This CDR3 has 18 residues. V was pared by 1 base and J by 4 bases, with 11 bases of the junction left unmatched. CDR1 and CDR2 (germline): SGHDN, FVKESK. This CDR3 is CASSQVVNLAGVPDTQYF. Here the CDR3 DNA reads TGTGCCAGCAGCCAAGTAGTAAACCTAGCGGGAGTACCAGATACGCAGTATTTT.

The chain carries TRBV28 and TRBJ1-5, with D perhaps matching TRBD1 (6 bases). V was pared by 6 bases and J by 1 base, with 10 bases between. The CDR3 has 14 amino acids. In germline, CDR1 is MDHEN, CDR2 SYDVKM. CDR3 nucleotide sequence: TGTGCCAGCAGGTACCAGGGGAGCAATCAGCCCCAGCATTTT. Translated: CASRYQGSNQPQHF.

J is TRBJ2-5 and V is TRBV18, with D possibly being TRBD1 (5 bases). Trimming removed 1 base from V and 2 bases from J, with 8 bases in between. This CDR3 has 14 amino acids. Germline CDR1 reads KGHSH; CDR2 reads LQKENI. The CDR3 region has the DNA TGTGCCAGCTCACCACAGGGGTGGCAAGAGACCCAGTACTTC. This sequence encodes CASSPQGWQETQYF.

This clone has more than one count but fewer than ten. The V and J genes are TRBV7-3 and TRBJ2-2; 11 positions match TRBD2. CDR3 size: 16 residues. Germline CDR1 and CDR2: SGHTA and FQGTGA. Trimming at V came to 0 bases and at J to 7 bases, leaving 4 bases not matched to a gene. The CDR3 loop reads CASSLTLAGGIGELFF. CDR3 sequence (DNA): TGTGCCAGCAGCTTAACCCTAGCGGGGGGTATCGGGGAGCTGTTTTTT.

The genes are TRBV7-3 and TRBJ2-1, with 7 bases fitting TRBD1. CDR3 size: 15 residues. V shed 6 bases, J shed 1 base, and the junction held 6 bases outside the gene matches. In germline, CDR1 is SGHTA, CDR2 FQGTGA. Here the CDR3 reads CASSDRGQSYNEQFF. Written as DNA, the CDR3 is TGTGCCAGCAGTGATAGGGGACAGTCCTACAATGAGCAGTTCTTC.

The chain has TRBV12-3 or TRBV12-4 and TRBJ1-2, with 10 bases fitting TRBD1. V trimming: 4 bases; J trimming: 5 bases; junction bases outside the gene matches: 1. This CDR3 has 13 residues. CDR3 DNA sequence: TGTGCCAGCAGTTCGGACAGGGGGTATGGCTACACCTTC. Encoded protein: CASSSDRGYGYTF.

The V and J genes are TRBV2 and TRBJ1-5; possibly TRBD1 for D (5 bases). This CDR3 has 12 residues. V was cut by 7 bases and J by 6 bases, with 10 bases left in between. CDR1 is SNHLY, CDR2 FYNNEI, per germline. The CDR3 protein is CASTEGSQPQHF. The DNA of the CDR3 is TGTGCCAGCACGGAGGGGAGTCAGCCCCAGCATTTT.

The V gene is TRBV7-2, the J gene TRBJ2-5, with D unclear. V was trimmed by 0 bases and J by 2 bases, leaving 10 bases between them. CDR1 and CDR2 from the germline V gene are SGHTA and FQGNSA. This CDR3 comprises 15 residues. Written as DNA, the CDR3 is TGTGCCAGCAGCTTAGCGCCAGCGACTCAAGAGACCCAGTACTTC. This gives the protein CASSLAPATQETQYF.

The chain recombines TRBV29-1 with TRBJ2-1; TRBD2 agrees at 12 bases. The CDR3 extends over 15 amino acids. The V segment lost 6 bases and the J segment 6 bases; nucleotides outside the gene matches: 9. From germline, CDR1 is SQVTM and CDR2 ANQGSEA. The CDR3 reads CSVDGLAGNPNEQFF. CDR3 DNA: TGCAGCGTCGACGGACTAGCGGGAAACCCCAATGAGCAGTTCTTC.

The gene calls are TRBV3-1 (or the pseudogene TRBV3-2) and TRBJ2-3; D not resolved. There are 13 residues in the CDR3. CDR1 and CDR2 (germline): LGHDT, YNNKEL (reference sequence). Trimming shortened V by 3 bases and J by 6 bases, and 10 bases separated the two germline ends. CDR3 sequence reads: CASSHNLRDTQYF. Written as DNA, the CDR3 is TGTGCCAGCAGCCATAATCTCCGGGATACGCAGTATTTT.

V and J are TRBV11-2 and TRBJ2-1; 9 bases agree with TRBD2. This CDR3 spans 15 amino acids. CDR1 is SGHAT, CDR2 FQNNGV, per germline. The ends lost 5 bases at V and 7 bases at J; junction bases unmatched: 9. The CDR3 DNA is TGTGCCAGCAGCCAATCTAGCGGGGTTGTAAATGAGCAGTTCTTC. Protein sequence: CASSQSSGVVNEQFF.

This clone was seen more than once but under ten times. V usage is TRBV5-5 and J usage is TRBJ1-6; D call uncertain. Trimming cost V 2 bases and J 6 bases, with 6 bases left between them. Germline V CDR1 and CDR2: SGHKS, YYEKEE (reference sequence). The CDR3 is 13 amino acids. CDR3 DNA: TGTGCCAGCAGCTTTAACAGTAATTCACCCCTCCACTTT. Translated, it gives CASSFNSNSPLHF.

This clone was observed a handful of times. The V and J genes are TRBV6-5 and TRBJ2-1; TRBD2 agrees at 10 bases. Germline CDR1 is MNHEY and CDR2 is SVGAGI. The CDR3 runs to 15 residues. Trimming removed 1 base from V and 8 bases from J; junction bases left unmatched: 5. CDR3 in DNA: TGTGCCAGCAGTTACTATAGCGGGGGGCAGGATGAGCAGTTCTTC. It encodes CASSYYSGGQDEQFF.

The chain combines TRBV25-1 with TRBJ2-3; 8 bases agree with TRBD1. Germline CDR1 and CDR2: MGHDK and SYGVNS. V shed 4 bases and J 6 bases; nucleotides not matched to a gene: 9. The CDR3 contains 15 residues. CDR3 sequence: CASSGPLTGVDTQYF. The CDR3 DNA is TGTGCCAGCAGTGGACCCCTGACAGGGGTGGATACGCAGTATTTT.

The chain joins TRBV7-8 to TRBJ2-7; 9 bases map to TRBD2. This CDR3 is 15 amino acids long. Trimming cost V 5 bases and J 5 bases; bases outside gene matches: 10. CDR1 is SGHVS and CDR2 is FQNEAQ in the germline V gene. The CDR3 here is CASSLGSSGRHEQYV. CDR3 coding DNA: TGTGCCAGCAGCCTCGGTAGTAGCGGGAGACACGAGCAGTACGTC.

V is TRBV5-5 and J is TRBJ1-4; TRBD1 matches at 7 bases. The V segment lost 4 bases and the J segment 8 bases; nucleotides outside the gene matches: 8. The CDR3 consists of 14 residues. The germline gives CDR1 SGHKS, CDR2 YYEKEE (reference sequence). CDR3 protein: CASSPDRVREKLFF. The CDR3 bases are TGTGCCAGCAGCCCAGACAGGGTTCGGGAAAAACTGTTTTTT. Supplemented by reference TRBV5-5 and TRBJ1-4, the full variable domain reads DAGVTQSPTHLIKTRGQQVTLRCSPISGHKSVSWYQQVLGQGPQFIFQYYEKEERGRGNFPDRFSARQFPNYSSELNVNALLLGDSALYLCASSPDRVREKLFFGSGTQLSVL.

The genes are TRBV5-6 and TRBJ2-1; D unresolved. Trimming took off 0 bases at V and 10 bases at J, with 17 bases between the two ends. This CDR3 is 15 amino acids long. In germline, CDR1 is SGHDT, CDR2 YYEEEE. The CDR3 region has the DNA TGTGCCAGCAGCTTGGGACAAATCCACCCTAACGAGCAGTTCTTC. It codes for CASSLGQIHPNEQFF.

The chain has TRBV5-6 and TRBJ2-1; perhaps TRBD2 as D (6 bases). Trimming shortened V by 2 bases and J by 2 bases, and 11 bases separated the two germline ends. This CDR3 has 15 amino acids. The germline CDR1 and CDR2 sequences are SGHDT and YYEEEE. DNA for the CDR3: TGTGCCAGCAGCTTTGCGGGGCGGGCCTACAATGAGCAGTTCTTC. Its protein product is CASSFAGRAYNEQFF.

The chain uses TRBV5-1 and TRBJ2-1; 9 positions match TRBD2. The length of the CDR3 is 14 residues. Germline V gene lookup returns CDR1 SGHRS and CDR2 YFSETQ. The ends lost 4 bases at V and 9 bases at J; junction bases unmatched: 8. DNA of the CDR3: TGCGCCAGCAGCACAGACGGGACTAGCACTGAGCAGTTCTTC. This sequence encodes CASSTDGTSTEQFF.

This chain joins TRBV3-1 (or the pseudogene TRBV3-2) and TRBJ2-2; 7 bases fit TRBD2. Trimming took 4 bases from V and 4 from J; bases not matched to a gene: 6. Germline V gives CDR1 LGHDT, CDR2 YNNKEL (reference sequence). The CDR3 contains 15 residues. DNA of the CDR3: TGTGCCAGCAGCCCCTTGGGGGGGGGCACCGGGGAGCTGTTTTTT. Protein product: CASSPLGGGTGELFF.

The CDR3 DNA sequence: TGTGCCAGCAGCTTGGATACAGGGTTCGGGAACACTGAAGCTTTCTTT. This gives the protein CASSLDTGFGNTEAFF. The J gene is TRBJ1-1, the V gene TRBV5-4; tentative D call: TRBD1 (6 bases). The CDR3 has 16 amino acids. In germline, CDR1 is SGHNT, CDR2 YYREEE (reference sequence). Trimming stripped 0 bases from V and 1 base from J, with 13 bases between. Filled out from reference TRBV5-4 and TRBJ1-1, the complete variable domain reads ETGVTQSPTHLIKTRGQQVTLRCSSQSGHNTVSWYQQALGQGPQFIFQYYREEENGRGNFPPRFSGLQFPNYSSELNVNALELDDSALYLCASSLDTGFGNTEAFFGQGTRLTVV.

The chain employs TRBV7-9 and TRBJ1-2; weak D call: TRBD1 (5 bases). The germline V and J ends were trimmed by 2 bases and 5 bases, with 15 bases remaining between them. The CDR3 has 15 residues. Germline V CDR1 and CDR2: SEHNR, FQNEAQ (reference sequence). This CDR3 is CASSLSDSSVYGYTF. Here the CDR3 DNA reads TGTGCCAGCAGCTTATCTGACAGCTCCGTGTATGGCTACACCTTC.

The genes are TRBV7-2 and TRBJ1-1; TRBD1 aligns across 8 bases. CDR1 and CDR2 (germline): SGHTA, FQGNSA. V lost 4 bases and J lost 1; bases outside the gene matches: 17. The CDR3 consists of 19 residues. In DNA form, the CDR3 reads TGTGCCAGCAGCTCCCTAGGAACTGCTTCGGGACAGGCGAACACTGAAGCTTTCTTT. Translated: CASSSLGTASGQANTEAFF.